This TCR beta chain was identified in a study of beta chain features in type 1 diabetes (dated by TCRdb to the late 2010s). Regarding the study in general: Mean age, gender distribution, total cell number and subset yield were not different between patients and healthy donors. Across all samples, about 110 million sorted cells were examined, and cell number per subset correlated strongly with RNA yield. The study compared the TCRB repertoires of sorted circulating CD4+ T cell subsets in recently diagnosed type 1 diabetes patients with those in matched healthy donors. Naive and central memory subsets were obtained from all 30 or so donors, but regulatory and stem cell-like memory subsets were isolated from only 8 patients and 8 healthy donors. What the work shows at the level of the full study, not this receptor alone: Patients with type 1 diabetes made fewer insertions and deleted more nucleotides at VDJ recombination sites, implying thymic rearrangement abnormalities. Only small numbers of individuals were included in the HLA sub-analyses, which left unresolved whether HLA type had any influence on TCRB rearrangement. Sequencing cDNA rather than genomic DNA could over-represent highly expressing activated cells, although activation and CD3 levels did not differ between groups. The naive, central memory and regulatory TCRB repertoires appeared to resemble one another more closely among patients than among healthy donors. PCR might favor shorter templates, but patient and control samples were amplified and corrected together, so any skew would affect both groups equally. In all four CD4+ subsets, TCRB CDR3 length was moderately but significantly shorter in type 1 diabetes patients.

The sample holds a few counts of this clone. Its antigen remains unidentified. No base quality information exists; no much larger clone differs at one position. Each donor gave one peripheral blood draw, averaging about 100 mL, which was collected into heparinised tubes. Using a panel that included CD45RO, CCR7, CD25, CD127, CD95 and CD27, naive, central memory, regulatory and stem cell-like memory CD4+ T cells were sorted on a BD FACSAria II. All sorted populations exceeded 95% purity. PBMCs were isolated immediately by Lymphoprep density gradient centrifugation and stained directly without culture. To minimize batch effects, samples were stained and sorted in pairs, one healthy donor with one patient per experiment. The High Capacity cDNA Reverse Transcription Kit was used to reverse transcribe all of the isolated RNA, meaning that expressed TCRB transcripts were what got sequenced. Deep immunoSEQ sequencing was applied to naive, central memory and regulatory T cell samples, giving an average of roughly 3.5 million total reads per sample. Sorted cells were lysed in RLT buffer, and RNA was extracted using DNase-treated RNeasy Micro or Mini kits according to cell number. To prevent cross-contamination, every cell subset was processed on its own, while patient and healthy donor samples were processed together. The immunoSEQ multiplex PCR was used to amplify TCRB sequences from cDNA, generating 87-bp fragments that spanned the CDR3 region. The amplicons were sequenced using the Illumina HiSeq platform. The original pipeline was this. PCR bias was corrected computationally using synthetic template baselines, and reads within Hamming distance 2 were collapsed, with unmergeable singletons discarded. Reads were aligned to IMGT to assign V, D and J genes, CDR3 length, and insertions or deletions at six rearrangement sites. Within each subset, clonotype counts were normalized to the number of sorted cells before true diversity and Gini coefficients were calculated with the tcR R package. The overlap coefficient, calculated on TCRB nucleotide sequences, was used to measure repertoire sharing. The source is immuneACCESS, and TCRdb retained only in-frame sequences with V and J called. Part of the clones is not carried over; for the studies checked, unresolved V genes explain less than half of this, and the remainder is unexplained. That table supplies the V and J calls and clone size; D and trimming were determined from the DNA. The sample table holds 150,000 to 180,000 clones, of which over 8.5% were seen once. The top ten hold roughly 1.9% of the sample.

The sequence derives from a man aged 18 to 30 in good health. Sample: central memory CD4+ T cells from blood.

The DNA sequence is TGTGCCAGCAGCTTGCGGCGGGAGGGTCAGTATTTT. Its protein product is CASSLRREGQYF. The chain is made from TRBV7-2 and TRBJ2-3, with 9 bases aligning to TRBD2. The CDR3 starts with the cysteine, ends with the phenylalanine, and has 12 residues. Of the read, only the CDR3 DNA is kept; its 36 bases are in frame from base 1. Germline trimming amounts to 3 bases on V and 12 bases on J, with 4 as the count of junction bases outside the gene matches. In the germline V gene, CDR1 corresponds to SGHTA and CDR2 to FQGNSA.